These 15 T cell receptor beta chains were sequenced from one sample in a study of cytomegalovirus exposure and HLA in healthy donors. PCR used 60 Vbeta primers and 13 Jbeta primers. The table came from immunoSEQ multiplex PCR; TCRdb's copy has only in-frame clones and leaves some out. The data show some 130,000 clones, about 80% seen once. The sequencing input was PBMCs. Receptor source: a man in his thirties or forties in good health.

The chain recombines TRBV30 with TRBJ2-1, with D tentatively TRBD2 (6 bases). V was trimmed by 0 bases and J by 4 bases, leaving 13 bases between them. This CDR3 is 15 amino acids long. Per germline, CDR1 GTSNPN and CDR2 SVGIG (reference sequence). CDR3 bases: TGTGCCTGGAGTGTATGGGCTAGCGATTACAATGAGCAGTTCTTC. Protein: CAWSVWASDYNEQFF.

The chain carries TRBV4-3 and TRBJ2-3; 13 bases line up with TRBD2. The V and J ends lost 0 bases and 11 bases, in that order; junction bases with no gene match: 11. This CDR3 has 17 residues. Germline CDR1 reads LGHNA; CDR2 reads YSLEER. CDR3 nucleotides: TGCGCCAGCAGCCAAGATGGACTAGCGGGGGCCCGGGCCCGGCAGTATTTT. Amino acids: CASSQDGLAGARARQYF.

The chain uses TRBV4-2 and TRBJ2-5; 14 bases fit TRBD2. The CDR3 spans 16 residues. Germline V gene data show CDR1 as LGHNA and CDR2 as YNFKEQ. Trimming took 4 bases from V and 4 from J; bases not matched to a gene: 5. The CDR3 protein is CASSPRTSGRRETQYF. In DNA form, the CDR3 reads TGTGCCAGCAGCCCCCGGACTAGCGGGAGGAGAGAGACCCAGTACTTC.

This clone was seen once. This chain links TRBV12-2 with TRBJ1-5; the table's D call, TRBD1, was not checked against the DNA. TRBV12-2 constitutes a pseudogene. The length of the CDR3 is 19 residues. CDR3 in amino acids: CASRLGSGTGRYSNQPQHF. The CDR3 bases are TGTGCAAGTCGCTTAGGATCCGGGACAGGTCGATATAGCAATCAGCCCCAGCATTTT.

The genes are TRBV6-5 and TRBJ1-5; 9 bases map to TRBD1. CDR3 length equals 15 residues. V lost 6 bases and J lost 2; bases outside the gene matches: 5. Germline CDR1 reads MNHEY; CDR2 reads SVGAGI. CDR3 loop: CASSRRTGGNQPQHF. The DNA for the CDR3 is TGTGCCAGCAGCCGCCGGACAGGGGGCAATCAGCCCCAGCATTTT.

This chain uses TRBV7-9 with TRBJ1-1; D not resolved. The CDR3 has 14 residues. V was pared by 5 bases and J by 4 bases, with 14 bases between. CDR1 SEHNR and CDR2 FQNEAQ come from the germline V gene (reference sequence). In nucleotides, the CDR3 is TGTGCCAGCAGCGAGGGAGTAGGAGGCACTGAAGCTTTCTTT. This codes for CASSEGVGGTEAFF.

The chain has TRBV19 and TRBJ2-3, with TRBD2 identical over 10 bases. CDR3 length equals 15 residues. In germline, CDR1 is LNHDA, CDR2 SQIVND (reference sequence). The V segment lost 7 bases and the J segment 5 bases; nucleotides outside the gene matches: 9. CDR3 nucleotide sequence: TGTGCCAGTAACCGCGGACTAGCGGAAGTAGATACGCAGTATTTT. Protein product: CASNRGLAEVDTQYF.

CDR3 protein: CASSLGGGNYGYTF. For the CDR3, the DNA is TGTGCCAGCAGCTTGGGGGGGGGCAACTATGGCTACACCTTC. The chain is built from TRBV5-4 and TRBJ1-2; a possible D gene is TRBD1 (6 bases). Deletions cut 0 bases from V and 2 bases from J, with 8 bases between. Looked up from germline, CDR1 is SGHNT and CDR2 is YYREEE (reference sequence). This CDR3 is built from 14 residues.

Of note for this clone: One end of the junction is discordant with germline, which a read error may explain. The CDR3 protein is CASIQGTYAVF. The CDR3 DNA reads TGTGCCAGCATACAGGGTACATATGCGGTCTTC. The V and J genes are TRBV25-1 and TRBJ2-1; D may be TRBD1 (6 bases). Per the germline V gene, CDR1 is MGHDK and CDR2 is SYGVNS. The CDR3 runs 11 residues.

V is TRBV7-2 and J is TRBJ2-1; 8 bases map to TRBD2. The germline V gene has CDR1 SGHTA and CDR2 FQGNSA. The CDR3 is made up of 13 amino acids. V lost 3 bases and J lost 10; bases outside the gene matches: 5. CDR3: CASSFGGAREQFF. CDR3 nucleotide sequence: TGTGCCAGCAGCTTCGGGGGGGCCCGGGAGCAGTTCTTC.

This chain links TRBV6-4 with TRBJ1-2, with 7 bases matching TRBD1. Germline V CDR1 and CDR2: MRHNA, SNTAGT. This CDR3 has 15 residues. After removal of 5 bases from V and 1 base from J, the junction contained 7 bases not matched to a gene. The CDR3 bases are TGTGCCAGCAGTCGGGACAGTCAGTTTAACTATGGCTACACCTTC. Translation: CASSRDSQFNYGYTF.

The rearrangement uses TRBV10-1 and TRBJ2-3, with D perhaps TRBD1 (5 bases). Trimming removed 5 bases from V and 2 bases from J, with 8 bases in between. The CDR3 is 13 residues long. CDR1 is WNHNN and CDR2 is SYGVQD in the germline V gene (reference sequence). The CDR3 loop reads CASSWTFTDTQYF. Written as DNA, the CDR3 is TGCGCCAGCAGTTGGACATTCACAGATACGCAGTATTTT.

In its sample, this clone was seen once. The chain employs TRBV9 and TRBJ2-3; D is ambiguous. CDR3 length: 12 amino acids. The germline CDR1 and CDR2 sequences are SGDLS and YYNGEE. The V end lost 3 bases, the J end lost 4 bases, and 6 bases lay between the germline ends. This CDR3 reads CASSGLADTQYF. The DNA of the CDR3 is TGTGCCAGCAGCGGGCTGGCAGATACGCAGTATTTT.

The CDR3 reads CASSFLADLEQYF. The CDR3 bases are TGTGCCAGCAGCTTTCTAGCGGACTTGGAGCAGTACTTC. The genes are TRBV7-9 and TRBJ2-5; 7 nucleotides line up with TRBD2. This CDR3 spans 13 amino acids. The germline V gene has CDR1 SEHNR and CDR2 FQNEAQ (reference sequence). Trimming took 3 bases from V and 11 from J; bases not matched to a gene: 9.

The chain couples TRBV4-1 to TRBJ2-1, with 12 bases lining up with TRBD2. J lost 4 bases, V lost 1 base, and 17 bases had no gene match. This CDR3 region has 21 residues. Germline loops: CDR1 MGHRA, CDR2 YSYEKL. The CDR3 nucleotides are TGCGCCAGCAGCCAAGTTTTTTTGGTTGCTAGCGGGAGGGGGGCGTACAATGAGCAGTTCTTC. Translating gives CASSQVFLVASGRGAYNEQFF.